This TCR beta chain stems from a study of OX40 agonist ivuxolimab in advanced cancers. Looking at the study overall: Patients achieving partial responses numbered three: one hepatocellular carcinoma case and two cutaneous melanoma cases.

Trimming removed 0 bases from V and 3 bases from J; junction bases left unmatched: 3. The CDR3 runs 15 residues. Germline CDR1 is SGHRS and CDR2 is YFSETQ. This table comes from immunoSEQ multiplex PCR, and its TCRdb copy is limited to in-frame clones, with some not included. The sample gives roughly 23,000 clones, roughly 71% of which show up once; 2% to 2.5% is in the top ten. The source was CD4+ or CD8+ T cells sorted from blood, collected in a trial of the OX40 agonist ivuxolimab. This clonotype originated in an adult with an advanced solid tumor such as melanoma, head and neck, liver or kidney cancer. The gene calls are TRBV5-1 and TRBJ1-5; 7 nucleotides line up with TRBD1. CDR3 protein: CASSLATGANQPQHF. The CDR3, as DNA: TGCGCCAGCAGCTTGGCCACAGGGGCCAATCAGCCCCAGCATTTT.